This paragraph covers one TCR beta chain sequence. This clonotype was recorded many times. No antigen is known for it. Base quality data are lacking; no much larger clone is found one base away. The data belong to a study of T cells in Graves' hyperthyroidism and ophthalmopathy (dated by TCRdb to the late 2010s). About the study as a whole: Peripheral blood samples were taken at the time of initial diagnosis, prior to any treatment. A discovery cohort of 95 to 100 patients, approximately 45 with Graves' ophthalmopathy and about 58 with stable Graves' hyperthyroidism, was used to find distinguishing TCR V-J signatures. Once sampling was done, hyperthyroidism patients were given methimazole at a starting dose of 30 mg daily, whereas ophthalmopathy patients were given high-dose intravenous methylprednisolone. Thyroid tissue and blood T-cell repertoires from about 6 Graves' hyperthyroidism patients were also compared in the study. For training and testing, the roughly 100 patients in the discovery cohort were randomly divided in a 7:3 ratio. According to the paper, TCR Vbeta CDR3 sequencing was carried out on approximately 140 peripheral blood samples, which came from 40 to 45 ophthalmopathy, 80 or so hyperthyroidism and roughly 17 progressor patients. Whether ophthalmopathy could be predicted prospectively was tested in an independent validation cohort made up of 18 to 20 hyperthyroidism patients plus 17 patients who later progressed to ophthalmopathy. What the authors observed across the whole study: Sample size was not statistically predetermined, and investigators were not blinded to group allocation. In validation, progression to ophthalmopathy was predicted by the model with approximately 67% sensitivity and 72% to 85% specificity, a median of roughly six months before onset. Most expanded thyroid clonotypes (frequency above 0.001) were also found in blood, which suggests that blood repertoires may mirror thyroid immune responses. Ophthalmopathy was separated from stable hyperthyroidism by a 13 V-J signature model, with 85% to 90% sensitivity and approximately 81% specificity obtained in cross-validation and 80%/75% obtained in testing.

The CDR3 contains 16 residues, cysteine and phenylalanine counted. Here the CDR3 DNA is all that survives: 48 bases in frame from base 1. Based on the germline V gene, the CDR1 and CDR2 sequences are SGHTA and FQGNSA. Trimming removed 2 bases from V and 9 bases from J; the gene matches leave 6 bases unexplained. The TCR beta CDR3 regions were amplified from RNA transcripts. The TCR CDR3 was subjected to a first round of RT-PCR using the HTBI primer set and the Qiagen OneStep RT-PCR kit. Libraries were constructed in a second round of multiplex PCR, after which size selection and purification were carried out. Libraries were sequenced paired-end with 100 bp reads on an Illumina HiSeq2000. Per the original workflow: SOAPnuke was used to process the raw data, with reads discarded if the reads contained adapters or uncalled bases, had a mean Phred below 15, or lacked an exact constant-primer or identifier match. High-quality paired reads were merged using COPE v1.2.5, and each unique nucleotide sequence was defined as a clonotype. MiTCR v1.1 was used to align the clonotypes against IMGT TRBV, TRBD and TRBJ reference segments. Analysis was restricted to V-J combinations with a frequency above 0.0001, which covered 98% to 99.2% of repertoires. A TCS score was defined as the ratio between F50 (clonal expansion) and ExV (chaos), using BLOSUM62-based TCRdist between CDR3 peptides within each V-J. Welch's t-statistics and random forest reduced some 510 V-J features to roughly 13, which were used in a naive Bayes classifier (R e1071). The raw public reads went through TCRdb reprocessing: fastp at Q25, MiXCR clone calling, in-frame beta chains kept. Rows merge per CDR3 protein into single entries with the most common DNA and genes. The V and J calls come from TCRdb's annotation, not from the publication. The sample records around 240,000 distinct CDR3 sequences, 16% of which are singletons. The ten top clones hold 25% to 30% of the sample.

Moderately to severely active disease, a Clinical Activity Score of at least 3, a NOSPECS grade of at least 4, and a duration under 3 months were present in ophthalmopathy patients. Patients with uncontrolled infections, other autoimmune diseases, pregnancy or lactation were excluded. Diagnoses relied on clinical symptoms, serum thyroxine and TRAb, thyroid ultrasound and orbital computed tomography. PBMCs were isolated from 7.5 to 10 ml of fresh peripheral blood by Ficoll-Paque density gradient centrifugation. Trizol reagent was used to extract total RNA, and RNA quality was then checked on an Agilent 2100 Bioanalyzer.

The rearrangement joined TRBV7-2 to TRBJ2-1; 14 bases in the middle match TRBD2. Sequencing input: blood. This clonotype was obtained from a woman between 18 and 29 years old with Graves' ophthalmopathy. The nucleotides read TGTGCCAGCAGCTTACGACTAGCGGGGGGGCCTGTTGAGCAGTTCTTC. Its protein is CASSLRLAGGPVEQFF. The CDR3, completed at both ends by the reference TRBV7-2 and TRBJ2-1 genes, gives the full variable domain GAGVSQSPSNKVTEKGKDVELRCDPISGHTALYWYRQSLGQGLEFLIYFQGNSAPDKSGLPSDRFSAERTGGSVSTLTIQRTQQEDSAVYLCASSLRLAGGPVEQFFGPGTRLTVL.